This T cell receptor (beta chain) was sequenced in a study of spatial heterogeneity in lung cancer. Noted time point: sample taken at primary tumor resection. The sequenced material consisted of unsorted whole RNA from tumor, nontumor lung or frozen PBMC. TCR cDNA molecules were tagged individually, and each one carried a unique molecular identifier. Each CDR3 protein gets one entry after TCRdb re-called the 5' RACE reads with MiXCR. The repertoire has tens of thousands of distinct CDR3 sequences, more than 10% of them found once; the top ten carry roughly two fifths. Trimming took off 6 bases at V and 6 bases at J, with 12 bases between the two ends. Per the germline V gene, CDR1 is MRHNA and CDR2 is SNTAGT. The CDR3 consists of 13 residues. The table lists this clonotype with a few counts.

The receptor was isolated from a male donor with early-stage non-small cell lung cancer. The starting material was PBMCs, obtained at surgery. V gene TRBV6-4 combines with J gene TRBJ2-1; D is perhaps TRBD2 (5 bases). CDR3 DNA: TGTGCCAGCAGCGCCGGGGATGTCAATGAGCAGTTCTTC. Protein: CASSAGDVNEQFF.